The entry that follows covers one T cell receptor (beta chain) sequence. Its target is not known. Once obtained from cultured CD4+ T cells, the DNA was sequenced using the Oncomine TCR Beta short-read assay. From cultured CD4+ T cells, genomic DNA was extracted. Using its own MiXCR run on the PCR reads, TCRdb lists one record per CDR3 protein. Of 9,000 to 13,000 distinct CDR3 sequences in the sample, 55% to 70% were seen once. Treatment described: approximately nine-day PBMC culture with coronavirus spike peptide pools or control peptides (ViraFEST assay). This specimen belongs to a study of vaccination and CD4 T cells after COVID-19. This CDR3 spans 16 amino acids. The V and J ends lost 7 bases and 0 bases, in that order; junction bases with no gene match: 9.

The V gene is TRBV12-3 or TRBV12-4, the J gene TRBJ2-1, with 7 nucleotides matching TRBD2. The sample consisted of CD4+ T cells from blood, cultured in vitro. The receptor's source is a human donor who had recovered from COVID-19. This CDR3 reads CASTLGRGYSYNEQFF. CDR3 coding DNA: TGTGCCAGCACCCTGGGGAGGGGCTACTCCTACAATGAGCAGTTCTTC.